These 31 T cell receptor beta chains originate from one sample sequenced in a study of tumor and adjacent non-tumor tissue in lung cancer. TCRbeta libraries were built with three rounds of nested PCR, modified from ARM-PCR. From the multiplex PCR reads, TCRdb called clonotypes with MiXCR, one entry per CDR3 protein. The sample lists over 130,000 distinct CDR3 sequences, approximately 70% occurring once. This sample's RNA came from whole unsorted tissue. The specimen sequenced was lung tumor tissue. The source of these receptors is a man between 60 and 75 years old with small cell lung cancer.

This clonotype has a count of ten or more. V is TRBV20-1 and J is TRBJ1-2; D unresolved. Germline V CDR1 and CDR2: DFQATT, SNEGSKA (reference sequence). This CDR3 has 12 amino acids. V lost 5 bases and J lost 1, with 8 bases in between. CDR3 protein: CSAGPVNYGYTF. DNA for the CDR3: TGCAGTGCTGGGCCGGTTAACTATGGCTACACCTTC.

This chain connects TRBV14 to TRBJ1-6; no firm D call. This CDR3 region has 13 residues. CDR1 and CDR2 (germline): SGHDN, FVKESK. V was cut by 1 base and J by 13 bases, with 11 bases left in between. This CDR3 reads CASSQGRAMPLHF. For the CDR3, the DNA is TGTGCCAGCAGCCAAGGGAGGGCAATGCCCCTCCACTTT.

Comment on this clonotype: One end of the junction is discordant with germline, which a read error may explain. The V call is TRBV10-3, the J call TRBJ2-1, with 12 bases matching TRBD2. This CDR3 has 18 amino acids. From germline, CDR1 is ENHRY and CDR2 SYGVKD. CDR3: CAIRPTSGRTSSYNEQFF. CDR3 sequence (DNA): TGTGCCATCAGGCCAACTAGCGGGAGGACTAGCTCCTATAATGAGCAGTTCTTC.

The rearrangement links TRBV6-1 to TRBJ1-5, with D possibly matching TRBD1 (5 bases). The J call may be incorrect, as the DNA end agrees better with TRBJ2-3. The CDR3 contains 13 residues. Germline CDR1 MNHNS, CDR2 SASEGT. The CDR3 DNA reads as TGTGCCAGCAGTGAAGGAGACAGCGTACCCCAGTATTTT. Amino acids: CASSEGDSVPQYF.

Comments on this clonotype: This sequence may be a read error, since a much larger clone differs from it by one base. This chain links TRBV29-1 with TRBJ2-5; D unclear. CDR1 SQVTM and CDR2 ANQGSEA come from the germline V gene. The ends were cut back, 4 bases at V and 6 bases at J, with 12 bases in the middle. The CDR3 covers 12 residues. CDR3 sequence (DNA): TGCAGCGTTGGGCAATTTGGAAAGACCCAGTACTTC. This translates into CSVGQFGKTQYF.

This clonotype was found many times. This chain uses TRBV12-3 or TRBV12-4 with TRBJ2-1; TRBD2 aligns across 14 bases. V lost 6 bases, J lost 6 bases, and 4 bases stayed unmatched. This CDR3 has 15 residues. As DNA, the CDR3 is TGTGCCAGCAGAACGGGACTAGCGGGGGTCAATGAGCAGTTCTTC. It codes for CASRTGLAGVNEQFF.

A remark on this clonotype: A much larger clone sits a single nucleotide away, making a read error possible. No conserved phenylalanine or tryptophan is present at the end of the CDR3, so a read error is the likely explanation. V gene TRBV5-4 combines with J gene TRBJ2-7; D possibly corresponds to TRBD1 (5 bases). CDR3 length equals 13 residues. V gave up 4 bases and J gave up 1 base, with 9 bases separating them. The germline CDR1 and CDR2 sequences are SGHNT and YYREEE (reference sequence). The CDR3 sequence is CASSPGQSYEQYI. The CDR3 DNA sequence: TGTGCCAGCAGCCCCGGACAATCCTACGAGCAGTACATC.

Comments on this clonotype: With a much larger clone just one base away, this may be a read error. The V and J genes are TRBV20-1 and TRBJ2-3, with D perhaps matching TRBD2 (6 bases). Germline V gene lookup returns CDR1 DFQATT and CDR2 SNEGSKA (reference sequence). This CDR3 is 16 amino acids long. CDR3 protein: CSASPGTPKHTDMQYF. The DNA of the CDR3 is TGCAGTGCCTCCCCGGGGACTCCTAAACACACAGATATGCAGTATTTT.

This clonotype was observed a handful of times. The genes are TRBV6-1 and TRBJ1-1, with TRBD1 as a possible D gene (6 bases). Trimming shortened V by 9 bases and J by 1 base, and 12 bases separated the two germline ends. CDR3 length: 13 amino acids. CDR1 is MNHNS, CDR2 SASEGT, per germline. In nucleotides, the CDR3 is TGTGCCAGTAATGAACAGGGGAACACTGAAGCTTTCTTT. It translates to CASNEQGNTEAFF.

The chain joins TRBV6-1 to TRBJ2-7; TRBD1 might be the D (5 bases). V was cut by 1 base and J by 7 bases, with 8 bases left in between. Germline lookup yields CDR1 MNHNS and CDR2 SASEGT. The CDR3 has 12 residues. CDR3 nucleotide sequence: TGTGCCAGCAGTGAAGGGGGCCAAGAGCAGTACGTC. Protein product: CASSEGGQEQYV.

CDR3 nucleotides: TGTGCCAGCAGCTTGAGACGGTTGAACACTGAAGCTTTCTTT. It encodes CASSLRRLNTEAFF. This sequence joins TRBV5-6 and TRBJ1-1; D is unresolved. The germline CDR1 and CDR2 sequences are SGHDT and YYEEEE. The V and J ends lost 1 base and 0 bases respectively, with 7 bases between them. This CDR3 has 14 amino acids.

This clonotype came up many times. One base away lies a much larger clone, so this may be a sequencing read error. This chain joins TRBV11-2 and TRBJ2-5; no definite D call. CDR3 length: 12 residues. The germline gives CDR1 SGHAT, CDR2 FQNNGV. The CDR3 DNA is TGTGCCAGCAGCCGAACTCAAGAGACCCAGCACTTC. Its translation: CASSRTQETQHF.

The chain combines TRBV6-6 with TRBJ1-1; D not resolved. CDR3 length: 14 amino acids. Trimming pared 0 bases from V and 4 bases from J, leaving 9 bases between. CDR1 is MNHNY and CDR2 is SVGAGI in the germline V gene (reference sequence). The CDR3 DNA reads TGTGCCAGCAGTTACTCGAGGGTGGGCACTGAAGCTTTCTTT. Protein sequence: CASSYSRVGTEAFF.

Of note for this clonotype: Germline and junction disagree at one end, which may indicate a read error. The rearrangement joins TRBV6-1 to TRBJ1-4; no firm D call. The CDR3 runs to 15 residues. Germline assignment: CDR1 MNHNS and CDR2 SASEGT. The CDR3 bases are TGTGCCAGCAATGAAAACCTGGGGATGAATGAAAAACTGTTTTTT. Protein sequence: CASNENLGMNEKLFF.

The chain carries TRBV29-1 and TRBJ1-1, with a tentative D call TRBD1 (5 bases). Germline values: CDR1 SQVTM, CDR2 ANQGSEA. CDR3 length: 13 residues. Trimming took 5 bases from V and 1 from J, leaving 11 bases between them. CDR3 sequence reads: CSVIEGQNTEAFF. The CDR3 coding sequence is TGCAGCGTTATTGAAGGACAGAACACTGAAGCTTTCTTT.

The gene calls are TRBV6-5 and TRBJ2-2, with 9 bases aligning to TRBD2. Germline V gene data show CDR1 as MNHEY and CDR2 as SVGAGI. V gave up 7 bases and J gave up 7 bases; unmatched junction bases: 10. This CDR3 has 15 residues. Here the CDR3 reads CASIPRGSGSGELFF. The DNA of the CDR3 is TGTGCCAGCATCCCTCGGGGTAGCGGGAGCGGGGAGCTGTTTTTT.

In this sample, this clonotype turned up a few times. This sequence joins TRBV6-1 and TRBJ2-4, with D unclear. There are 14 residues in the CDR3. CDR1 and CDR2 from the germline V gene are MNHNS and SASEGT. The ends were cut back, 5 bases at V and 1 base at J, with 9 bases in the middle. The CDR3 DNA follows: TGTGCCAGCAGTCCTGGGGTGGCCAAAAACATTCAGTACTTC. This gives the protein CASSPGVAKNIQYF.

On this clonotype itself: A read error may explain this, as a much larger clone is one base away. This chain joins TRBV12-5 and TRBJ2-7; D not certain. The CDR3 extends over 17 amino acids. The germline V gene encodes CDR1 LGHNT and CDR2 FRNRAP. Here the CDR3 reads CAIGLIVGSDPTYEQYF. The CDR3 DNA follows: TGTGCTATTGGTTTGATTGTTGGCAGCGACCCCACCTACGAGCAGTACTTC.

CDR3 sequence reads: CASSIAWRGGQFF. The CDR3 DNA sequence: TGTGCCAGCAGTATAGCGTGGCGGGGTGGGCAGTTCTTC. This chain connects TRBV6-6 to TRBJ2-1, with a possible D match to TRBD2 (6 bases). CDR3 length: 13 amino acids. V was cut by 5 bases and J by 12 bases, with 17 bases left in between. CDR1 and CDR2 from the germline V gene are MNHNY and SVGAGI (reference sequence).

Details on this clonotype: A much larger clone sits a single nucleotide away, making a read error possible. The chain carries TRBV4-2 and TRBJ2-7; D unresolved. CDR3 length equals 14 residues. Germline CDR1 and CDR2: LGHNA and YNFKEQ. In nucleotides, the CDR3 is TGTGCCAGCAGCCAAGCCGGTTCCTTGGGCGAGCGGTACGTC. Its translation: CASSQAGSLGERYV.

With regard to this clonotype: A read error is possible here, since a much larger clone lies one base away. The chain links TRBV20-1 to TRBJ2-5; 8 positions match TRBD2. The germline V gene encodes CDR1 DFQATT and CDR2 SNEGSKA (reference sequence). CDR3 size: 14 residues. The CDR3 here is CSGRGFSGEETQYF. Written as DNA, the CDR3 is TGCAGTGGTAGAGGGTTTAGCGGGGAAGAGACCCAGTACTTC.

There are a few counts of this clonotype. At one of its ends the junction is not consistent with the germline gene, which may arise from a read error. The rearrangement links TRBV10-3 to TRBJ2-5; unclear D gene. The CDR3 totals 13 residues. Germline V gives CDR1 ENHRY, CDR2 SYGVKD. This CDR3 is CVISRTVEETQYF. CDR3 nucleotides: TGTGTCATCAGTCGGACGGTGGAAGAGACCCAGTACTTC.

Concerning this clonotype itself: A much larger clone sits a single nucleotide away, making a read error possible. The chain employs TRBV10-1 and TRBJ2-4, with D uncertain. The germline V gene encodes CDR1 WNHNN and CDR2 SYGVQD (reference sequence). The CDR3 has 14 amino acids. V was cut by 4 bases and J by 0 bases, with 7 bases left in between. CDR3 coding DNA: TGCGCCAGCAGTGTCCAGGTAGCCAAAAACATTCAGTACTTC. Its translation: CASSVQVAKNIQYF.

A remark on this clonotype: The junction and the germline gene differ at one end; a read error may be behind it. The genes are TRBV11-2 and TRBJ2-7; 7 positions agree with TRBD2. CDR1 is SGHAT and CDR2 is FQNNGV in the germline V gene. The CDR3 runs to 16 residues. The CDR3: CASSLAPGLHSYKQYF. CDR3 nucleotide sequence: TGTGCCAGCAGCTTAGCGCCGGGACTACATTCCTACAAGCAGTACTTC.

To note about this clonotype: A much larger clone differs by one base, so this may be a read error. The chain recombines TRBV20-1 with TRBJ1-2; D unresolved. The CDR3 is 13 residues long. Germline CDR1 DFQATT, CDR2 SNEGSKA (reference sequence). The ends were cut back, 3 bases at V and 4 bases at J, with 12 bases in the middle. The CDR3 nucleotides read TGCAGTGCTAGGGAAAATACGGGCTATGGCTACACCTTC. Encoded protein: CSARENTGYGYTF.

The chain employs TRBV12-3 or TRBV12-4 and TRBJ1-1, with a possible D match to TRBD1 (6 bases). The CDR3 runs 14 residues. Trimming took 5 bases from V and 6 from J, leaving 16 bases between them. DNA for the CDR3: TGTGCCAGCAGTCTCAACAGGGCTTACGCTGAAGCTTTCTTT. Its translation: CASSLNRAYAEAFF.

Notes on this clonotype: A read error is likely, as this CDR3 ends without the conserved phenylalanine or tryptophan. The chain carries TRBV7-8 and TRBJ2-7; D ambiguous. This CDR3 contains 13 residues. Germline values: CDR1 SGHVS, CDR2 FQNEAQ. CDR3 residues: CTSSLVAGSEQYI. CDR3 nucleotides: TGTACCAGCAGTTTAGTAGCAGGTTCCGAGCAGTACATC.

The chain employs TRBV7-8 and TRBJ1-4; tentatively, D is TRBD1 (5 bases). Per germline, CDR1 SGHVS and CDR2 FQNEAQ. V lost 5 bases to trimming and J lost 8 bases, with 21 bases between them. The CDR3 extends over 16 amino acids. This chain's CDR3 is CASSPGLARPREKLFF. In DNA, the CDR3 is TGTGCCAGCAGCCCAGGGCTGGCCAGGCCGAGGGAAAAACTGTTTTTT.

Concerning this clonotype: A clone one base away is much larger, so this may be a read error. The rearrangement links TRBV6-2 or TRBV6-3 to TRBJ2-3; D remains ambiguous. CDR1 is MNHEY and CDR2 is SVGEGT in the germline V gene. The CDR3 totals 11 residues. CDR3 nucleotide sequence: TGTGCCGGCAGCCGCGGATATACGCAGTATTTT. Translating it yields CAGSRGYTQYF.

V and J are TRBV6-1 and TRBJ2-1, with 7 bases lining up with TRBD2. V was pared by 11 bases and J by 5 bases, with 9 bases of the junction left unmatched. Germline-derived CDR1 and CDR2 are MNHNS and SASEGT. CDR3 size: 13 residues. The CDR3 reads CASDWAGDNEQFF. CDR3 nucleotide sequence: TGTGCCTCCGATTGGGCGGGGGACAATGAGCAGTTCTTC.

Regarding this clonotype: This may be a read error: a much more frequent sequence differs by one nucleotide. The chain carries TRBV20-1 and TRBJ2-3; the match to TRBD2 covers 12 bases. Looked up from germline, CDR1 is DFQATT and CDR2 is SNEGSKA (reference sequence). Trimming took 5 bases from V and 7 from J; bases not matched to a gene: 10. The CDR3 has 15 residues. The chain's CDR3 is CSAFSRLAGDYTQYF. The DNA for the CDR3 is TGCAGTGCTTTCAGCAGACTAGCGGGAGATTATACGCAGTATTTT.